A selection of T cell receptor beta chains follows, all from one sample in a study of T cell repertoires in cytomegalovirus infection. The antigens for these receptors are not known. TCRdb reanalysed the reads using MiXCR and keeps one entry per CDR3 protein. The data show approximately 1,000,000 distinct CDR3 sequences, with roughly 30% seen just once and around 15% held by the top ten. The source was cultured CD8+ T cells from PBMCs, collected from culture after CMV antigen stimulation. The source is a human donor in good health (CMV status not recorded). Some clones in this sample may be carry-over from other donors' samples. CDR3s include the opening cysteine and the closing phenylalanine or tryptophan. The D gene is left open where the match is weak. Size is stated for part of the rows, as once, few or many counts, or as a class when the clone is expanded.

J gene,D gene,clone size,V gene,CDR3 DNA,CDR3 protein
TRBJ2-1,-,few,TRBV6-5,TGTGCCAGCAGTTACGGCGGGGCCTTTGACAATGAGCAGTTCTTC,CASSYGGAFDNEQFF
TRBJ2-3,-,-,TRBV18,TGTGCCAGCTTACCTCCCCCGGATAGGGATACGCAGTATTTT,CASLPPPDRDTQYF
TRBJ1-1,TRBD1,-,TRBV27,TGTGCCAGCAGTTTGCAAGGGGGCCCTGAAGCTTTCTTT,CASSLQGGPEAFF
TRBJ1-5,-,few,TRBV6-6,TGTGCCAGCAGTCGGACAGACGGCAATCAGCCCCAGCATTTT,CASSRTDGNQPQHF
TRBJ2-3,-,few,TRBV12-3/TRBV12-4,TGTGCCAGCAGTTTACAATGGGAAAAGGATACGCAGTATTTT,CASSLQWEKDTQYF
TRBJ1-2,-,many,TRBV7-2,TGTGCCAGCAGCTTTCTGAGATACCATGGCTACACCTTC,CASSFLRYHGYTF
TRBJ1-3,-,many,TRBV7-2,TGTGCCAGCAGCTTCCCGGTGGGGACCGGGGGTTCGTCTGGAAACACCATATATTTT,CASSFPVGTGGSSGNTIYF
TRBJ1-1,-,-,TRBV6-2/TRBV6-3,TGTGCCAGCAGTTACTACGGACTCCTGGGGGTTAACACTGAAGCTTTCTTT,CASSYYGLLGVNTEAFF
TRBJ2-3,-,-,TRBV11-3,TGTGCCAGCACCTCGATGGGGAGGGAAGGGGGATGGGGGAACACAGATACGCAGTATTTT,CASTSMGREGGWGNTDTQYF
TRBJ2-1,-,few,TRBV7-9,TGTGCCAGCAGCTTCCCTCGACAGGCCTCCTACAATGAGCAGTTCTTC,CASSFPRQASYNEQFF
TRBJ2-7,TRBD1,few,TRBV7-9,TGTGCCAGCAGCTTGACTGACAGGGACTACGAGCAGTACTTC,CASSLTDRDYEQYF
TRBJ2-7,TRBD2,-,TRBV6-1,TGTGCCAGCAGTGAAACGCGGGGGAGAACCTACGAGCAGTACTTC,CASSETRGRTYEQYF
TRBJ2-1,TRBD1,many,TRBV14,TGTGCCAGCAGCCACCCCGGACAGGGGTCCTACAATGAGCAGTTCTTC,CASSHPGQGSYNEQFF
TRBJ2-1,-,-,TRBV6-1,TGTGCCAGCAGTGACCACGCCAGCTCCTACAATGAGCAGTTCTTC,CASSDHASSYNEQFF
TRBJ1-4,-,few,TRBV9,TGTGCCAGCAGCTCATCGGGGGGACTTGCAACTAATGAAAAACTGTTTTTT,CASSSSGGLATNEKLFF
TRBJ2-1,-,few,TRBV2,TGTGCCAGCAGCAACAGACAGGAGGGCTCCTACAATGAGCAGTTCTTC,CASSNRQEGSYNEQFF
TRBJ2-7,-,-,TRBV7-9,TGTGCCAGCAGCCCAGACAGACAGTATTGGTACTTC,CASSPDRQYWYF
TRBJ2-3,-,few,TRBV28,TGTGCCAGCAGTTACCACCTTTGGGTAGATACGCAGTATTTT,CASSYHLWVDTQYF
TRBJ2-5,TRBD2,-,TRBV29-1,TGCAGCGTTGAAGATGGGGAGGGGCTATCAGAGACCCAGTACTTC,CSVEDGEGLSETQYF
TRBJ2-1,-,-,TRBV11-2,TGTGCCAGCAGCTTAGAAGGGGCAGTAGAGCAGTTCTTC,CASSLEGAVEQFF
TRBJ1-5,-,many,TRBV7-2,TGTGCCAGCAGCTACGACACCGATGAAAGGTGGCATCAGCCCCAGCATTTT,CASSYDTDERWHQPQHF
TRBJ1-3,-,-,TRBV6-2/TRBV6-3,TGTGCCAGCACCTCGGACAAATTCGGCTCTGGAAACACCATATATTTT,CASTSDKFGSGNTIYF
TRBJ2-1,TRBD2,many,TRBV6-1,TGTGCCAGCAGCGACGGACTAGCGGCCTCCTACAATGAGCAGTTCTTC,CASSDGLAASYNEQFF
TRBJ2-7,-,few,TRBV6-1,TGTGCCAGCAGTGAGGCAGGGGCCTCCGACGAGCAGTACTTC,CASSEAGASDEQYF
TRBJ2-1,-,-,TRBV7-3,TGTGCCCGCATAGGTTCCCCCCTCTGCAATGAGCAGTTCTTC,CARIGSPLCNEQFF
TRBJ1-3,-,many,TRBV7-8,TGTGCCAGCAGCCACCCGCAGATATTTAACTCTGGAAACACCATATATTTT,CASSHPQIFNSGNTIYF
TRBJ2-3,TRBD2,-,TRBV6-5,TGTGCCAGCAGCCATCTAGCGGCGACAGATACGCAGTATTTT,CASSHLAATDTQYF
TRBJ2-2,TRBD1,-,TRBV14,TGTGCCAGCAGCGCCGGGACAGTCGAGGTTAATACCGGGGAGCTGTTTTTT,CASSAGTVEVNTGELFF
TRBJ1-2,TRBD1,many,TRBV7-8,TGTGCCAGCAGCCCATTGACAGGGCAATCCTATGGCTACACCTTC,CASSPLTGQSYGYTF
TRBJ1-1,TRBD1,-,TRBV29-1,TGCAGCGTCCGACGGACAGGGGGCTTTAACACTGAAGCTTTCTTT,CSVRRTGGFNTEAFF
TRBJ1-5,TRBD1,-,TRBV7-8,TGTGCCAGCAGCATCGGGACAGGGACAAATCAGCCCCAGCATTTT,CASSIGTGTNQPQHF
TRBJ1-2,-,-,TRBV6-2/TRBV6-3,TGTGCCAGCAGTTACTCATTCAGGGACGGCTACACCTTC,CASSYSFRDGYTF
TRBJ2-3,TRBD2,-,TRBV4-3,TGCGCCAGCAGCCAAGATTTCGCGGGGGGGCTCACCACAGATACGCAGTATTTT,CASSQDFAGGLTTDTQYF